This is a list of T cell receptor beta chains from one sample in a study of blood T cell repertoires in COVID-19. Repertoires were generated with immunoSEQ multiplex PCR, while TCRdb's copy carries only in-frame clones and drops some. The table lists 250,000 to 300,000 clones, about 90% of them singletons. Material: peripheral blood. The receptors were sampled from a woman aged 45-59 years with COVID-19, enrolled during active disease. CDR3s include the opening cysteine and the closing phenylalanine or tryptophan.

TRBJ1-2,TRBV6-5,CASTPMAEGYTF
TRBJ2-2,TRBV14,CASSQGHNTGELFF
TRBJ1-1,TRBV12-3/TRBV12-4,CASSRGSEAFF
TRBJ1-1,TRBV9,CASSVDAGTEAFF
TRBJ1-5,TRBV2,CATSRRGTVNQPQHF
TRBJ2-5,TRBV5-1,CASSTGTSGRETQYF
TRBJ2-4,TRBV15,CATSRGVGLLNIQYF
TRBJ2-7,TRBV5-1,CASRASVAGSYEQYF
TRBJ1-5,TRBV24-1,CATSDSRQTKGNQPQHF
TRBJ1-2,TRBV3-1/TRBV3-2,CASSQDAGRNYGYTF
TRBJ2-5,TRBV5-6,CASSFGEWAETQYF
TRBJ2-7,TRBV12-3/TRBV12-4,CASSLAGAYEQYF
TRBJ2-1,TRBV6-5,CASSFQGAGLYNEQFF
TRBJ2-6,TRBV6-5,CASSYSRVGANVLTF
TRBJ2-7,TRBV7-8,CASSLVQGATPYEQYF
TRBJ2-2,TRBV13,CASSYPGLAGVRSTGELFF
TRBJ1-3,TRBV24-1,CATSDTGRDSGNTIYF
TRBJ1-2,TRBV19,CASMGFSDRSASYGYTF
TRBJ1-2,TRBV28,CASGGTGWGYGYTF
TRBJ1-6,TRBV19,CASSLTANNSPLHF
TRBJ1-1,TRBV19,CASSLGLMNTEAFF